A selection of T cell receptor beta chains follows, all from one sample in a study of blood T cell repertoires in COVID-19. Repertoires were generated with immunoSEQ multiplex PCR, while TCRdb's copy carries only in-frame clones and drops some. The data show 410,000 or so clones, more than 80% seen once. Sequenced input: peripheral blood. These receptors all come from a woman aged 25 to 39 with active or convalescent COVID-19. Both conserved end residues are part of each CDR3. D genes are given only for firm matches.

J | D | V | CDR3
TRBJ1-1 | NA | TRBV10-3 | CATTTGNTEAFF
TRBJ2-7 | NA | TRBV12-3/TRBV12-4 | CASSGALEQYF
TRBJ2-5 | NA | TRBV12-1 | CASSFAGTSPETQYF
TRBJ1-1 | NA | TRBV6-5 | CASSPEGTGTEAFF
TRBJ2-3 | NA | TRBV7-2 | CASSPTGFRGEDTQYF
TRBJ1-5 | NA | TRBV6-5 | CASSRGQPQPQHF
TRBJ1-5 | NA | TRBV12-3/TRBV12-4 | CASSFDAGQPQHF
TRBJ2-7 | NA | TRBV6-5 | CASREGVTDEQYF
TRBJ1-2 | NA | TRBV7-9 | CASSAVRGPSVDYGYTF
TRBJ2-7 | NA | TRBV7-2 | CASSLGTITYEQYF
TRBJ1-3 | NA | TRBV15 | CATSRERTGVSGNTIYF
TRBJ2-7 | TRBD2 | TRBV29-1 | CSPRTSGSTYYSSYEQYF
TRBJ1-2 | NA | TRBV11-2 | CASSSSGETTGYTF
TRBJ2-7 | TRBD2 | TRBV6-5 | CASRRTSAYEQYF
TRBJ1-5 | NA | TRBV19 | CASSIAPSKGVQPQHF
TRBJ2-2 | TRBD2 | TRBV6-2/TRBV6-3 | CASSFLLAGGRPNTGELFF
TRBJ1-5 | TRBD1 | TRBV25-1 | CASSEQGASQPQHF
TRBJ1-2 | NA | TRBV27 | CASSGQNYGYTF
TRBJ2-1 | TRBD1 | TRBV4-2 | CASSQVAGTGNNEQFF
TRBJ2-5 | NA | TRBV4-2 | CASSQDGAAGGETQYF
TRBJ2-7 | TRBD2 | TRBV19 | CASSIRAGALSYEQYF
TRBJ1-2 | NA | TRBV5-1 | CASSLTRSYGYTF
TRBJ1-2 | NA | TRBV29-1 | CSARTDDNYGYTF
TRBJ2-2 | NA | TRBV6-5 | CASRTTEQRSGELFF
TRBJ1-2 | TRBD1 | TRBV11-2 | CASSEGDRGFYGYTF
TRBJ2-7 | TRBD2 | TRBV6-5 | CASRRTSGVLRF
TRBJ2-7 | NA | TRBV19 | CASSAGAYEQYF
TRBJ2-2 | NA | TRBV11-2 | CASSGDYNTGELFF
TRBJ2-1 | TRBD2 | TRBV19 | CASRLAGTSYNEQFF
TRBJ1-2 | TRBD1 | TRBV3-1/TRBV3-2 | CASIDRASRGGYTF
TRBJ2-5 | TRBD2 | TRBV5-4 | CASSLETSGTQYF
TRBJ2-7 | TRBD1 | TRBV7-9 | CASSPGTVYEQYF
TRBJ2-2 | TRBD2 | TRBV6-7 | CASSPNSGGDTGELFF
TRBJ2-7 | NA | TRBV4-2 | CASSHLSSYEQYF
TRBJ2-6 | TRBD2 | TRBV5-1 | CASSLVGGSSGANVLTF
TRBJ1-2 | TRBD1 | TRBV30 | CAWSVLDRGSYGYTF
TRBJ2-2 | NA | TRBV6-5 | CASNPGTGELFF
TRBJ1-3 | NA | TRBV6-5 | CASSPDGGSGNTIYF
TRBJ1-1 | NA | TRBV6-1 | CASSEWGGQVTEAFF
TRBJ1-3 | NA | TRBV6-5 | CASRRTGDSGNTIYF
TRBJ2-1 | NA | TRBV5-8 | CASSLSVQPSSYNEQFF
TRBJ1-5 | NA | TRBV18 | CASSPTPPGGNQPQHF
TRBJ2-2 | NA | TRBV19 | CASSWLAETGELFF
TRBJ1-5 | TRBD1 | TRBV30 | CAWDPGQGARQPQHF
TRBJ2-5 | NA | TRBV10-1 | CASSGIGSPQETQYF
TRBJ2-2 | NA | TRBV6-5 | CASRKLVEGTGELFF
TRBJ1-6 | NA | TRBV19 | CASSIATAHSPLHF
TRBJ2-2 | TRBD1 | TRBV19 | CASKRQGNTGELFF
TRBJ2-1 | TRBD2 | TRBV10-3 | CAIRDGLGRGNEQFF
TRBJ2-3 | NA | TRBV5-4 | CASSLYSGGTDTQYF
TRBJ1-1 | NA | TRBV2 | CASSERDSENTEAFF
TRBJ2-1 | TRBD2 | TRBV7-2 | CASRLAGAVDNEQFF